These T cell receptor beta chains were read from a single sample in a study of blood T cell repertoires in COVID-19. Repertoires were generated with immunoSEQ multiplex PCR, while TCRdb's copy carries only in-frame clones and drops some. Of about 150,000 clones detected, around 84% appear once; the ten largest clones hold 5.5% to 8%. Sequenced material: peripheral blood. The origin of the receptors is a woman aged 45-60 years in a cohort sampled during active or convalescent COVID-19. The CDR3 runs from the conserved cysteine through the conserved F or W.

v_call: TRBV11-2
cdr3_aa: CASSTGALLTERFYGYTF

v_call: TRBV6-5
cdr3_aa: CASSYFSFNEKLFF

v_call: TRBV11-2
cdr3_aa: CASGENYEQYF

v_call: TRBV4-2
cdr3_aa: CASSQSGLGAEQYF

v_call: TRBV6-2/TRBV6-3
cdr3_aa: CASSYRRTGGPTGELFF

v_call: TRBV5-4
cdr3_aa: CASSSAAEDTQYF

v_call: TRBV13
cdr3_aa: CASSSGGVVEQFF

v_call: TRBV15
cdr3_aa: CATSRDTSATRWNEQYF

v_call: TRBV4-3
cdr3_aa: CASSQESAGLFYGYTF

v_call: TRBV11-3
cdr3_aa: CASSLDQNSPLHF

v_call: TRBV4-1
cdr3_aa: CASSQGYQGSTDTQYF

v_call: TRBV14
cdr3_aa: CASSQVRGNTEAFF

v_call: TRBV25-1
cdr3_aa: CASSAYQTGNTEAFF

v_call: TRBV21-1
cdr3_aa: CASSKGPPGQSNEKLFF

v_call: TRBV2
cdr3_aa: CASMGLTSYNEQFF

v_call: TRBV7-2
cdr3_aa: CASSPYPLSSGTTDTQYF

v_call: TRBV7-9
cdr3_aa: CASSGVAGGYEQYF

v_call: TRBV6-5
cdr3_aa: CASSQRGSTDTQYF

v_call: TRBV6-5
cdr3_aa: CASSYGGVPTDTQYF

v_call: TRBV24-1
cdr3_aa: CATSDPTGESYNEQFF

v_call: TRBV3-1/TRBV3-2
cdr3_aa: CASSQGQPSNYGYTF

v_call: TRBV12-3/TRBV12-4
cdr3_aa: CASSRGQGGGYTF

v_call: TRBV7-2
cdr3_aa: CASSLAAGEGEQYF

v_call: TRBV25-1
cdr3_aa: CASSEQGAANEKLFF

v_call: TRBV11-2
cdr3_aa: CASSLGGQETQYF

v_call: TRBV6-5
cdr3_aa: CASSYSTSGRETQYF

v_call: TRBV2
cdr3_aa: CASRRGGRSGNTIYF

v_call: TRBV7-2
cdr3_aa: CASSKDSLVSPLHF

v_call: TRBV15
cdr3_aa: CATSRGSDRDNEKLFF

v_call: TRBV5-6
cdr3_aa: CASSHAGEFLAFF

v_call: TRBV4-1
cdr3_aa: CASSLPAGGPREEQFF

v_call: TRBV7-8
cdr3_aa: CASSSDRVWQPQHF

v_call: TRBV5-4
cdr3_aa: CASRRDRGYEQYF

v_call: TRBV7-2
cdr3_aa: CASSLRRGGSYNEQFF

v_call: TRBV30
cdr3_aa: CAWIERLQLSFF

v_call: TRBV6-6
cdr3_aa: CASSYSQTGRQETQYF

v_call: TRBV18
cdr3_aa: CASSPTGDNSPLHF

v_call: TRBV7-6
cdr3_aa: CASSPQRLREQFF

v_call: TRBV6-5
cdr3_aa: CASSYLSTGNSPLHF

v_call: TRBV5-1
cdr3_aa: CASSLAYRGLSEKLFF

v_call: TRBV7-2
cdr3_aa: CASSPSRSSYNEQFF

v_call: TRBV19
cdr3_aa: CASSIGLTKGEQYF

v_call: TRBV3-1/TRBV3-2
cdr3_aa: CASSRSSTGLNTEAFF

v_call: TRBV4-3
cdr3_aa: CASSKGQGDEQYF

v_call: TRBV5-1
cdr3_aa: CASSLGAMNTEAFF

v_call: TRBV18
cdr3_aa: CASSPGWGRSVSYEQYF

v_call: TRBV19
cdr3_aa: CASSIAAGLGNTEAFF

v_call: TRBV30
cdr3_aa: CAWSLGQGYTEAFF

v_call: TRBV11-2
cdr3_aa: CASTEGTSGGISRETQYF

v_call: TRBV7-2
cdr3_aa: CASSQRAGTGNYEQYF

v_call: TRBV3-1/TRBV3-2
cdr3_aa: CASSLGTSYGYTF

v_call: TRBV6-5
cdr3_aa: CASSRGGPGQPQHF

v_call: TRBV11-2
cdr3_aa: CASSPDTNYGYTF

v_call: TRBV6-4
cdr3_aa: CASKETGGGGYTF